This T cell receptor (beta chain) was identified in a study of cytomegalovirus exposure and HLA in healthy donors (TCRdb year 2017). Context from the whole study: An earlier analysis of fewer than 750 of the donors reported about 280 Gb of sequence data and some 110 million unique TCR beta sequences obtained from some 170 million T cells. A later analysis re-examined previously published TCR beta repertoires from 500 to 700 donors and added high-resolution HLA genotyping to investigate patterns of TCR occurrence. Donor age, sex, ethnicity and CMV serostatus were compiled alongside the repertoire data. Several DR-DQ haplotypes were handled as single units for association and clustering, since linkage in the cohort was strong. Of the roughly 400 genotyped donors, approximately 80% fell in the genetic ancestry cluster associated with self-reported Caucasian donors. A separate validation cohort of about 110 different subjects was used in addition to the 666-subject first cohort. To decide whether each TCR beta V gene segment behaved as functional or pseudogenic, an earlier analysis of over 500 of the donors relied on high-throughput TCR beta sequencing. Every discovery cohort repertoire had been produced on one sequencing platform. About 280 gigabases of sequencing data and around 90 million unique TCR sequences made up an early release that covered approximately 650 HLA-typed donors. The study aimed to test whether cataloging public T cell receptors could reveal signatures of past pathogen exposure. Genome-wide SNP genotypes for about 65% of the roughly 700 donors were used in a later genetic analysis, which treated that subset as a discovery cohort. The study profiled the T cell repertoires of under 700 subjects by immunosequencing and related them to cytomegalovirus serostatus. The study combined high-throughput TCR immunosequencing, statistical association of individual TCRs with disease status, and machine learning to predict cytomegalovirus infection status. The number of donors typed differed by locus, with about 620-630 for A, B, C, DRB1 and DQB1, around 500 for DQA1, about 610 for DPA1, and some 470 for DPB1. HLA typing included class I and class II loci at four-digit resolution. Rather than using new phenotypic data, the later analysis identified candidate immune exposures from TCR beta sequences and from how often those sequences occurred across donors. Across approximately 420 genotyped donors of the cohort, an average of about 240,000 unique TCR beta nucleotide sequences per donor were sequenced, and roughly 20% of those sequences were non-productive.

The cohort consisted of 666 healthy bone marrow donors. All cohort members were sampled while nominally healthy, although unrecorded immune exposures were likely present. The donor was CMV seronegative and belonged to the group of 352 seronegative cohort members. Every donor gave a peripheral blood sample, and the peripheral blood mononuclear cells from that sample were used for TCR beta sequencing. Genomic DNA extraction from the blood cell samples was performed with the Qiagen DNeasy Blood Extraction Kit. Library preparation used the immunoSEQ multiplex PCR assay. For the multiplex PCR, a mixture combining 60 forward primers for TCR Vbeta segments and 13 reverse primers for TCR Jbeta segments was used. The CDR3 region of rearranged TCR beta genes was amplified from genomic DNA with a multiplex PCR assay. The Illumina HiSeq System was used to sequence the amplified TCR beta libraries as 87-base-pair reads. The study's own analysis went as follows. In a later analysis, tens of millions of unique TCR beta chains were counted across the 500 to 700 repertoires, and about 10 million of these chains were shared by at least two donors. To remove PCR and sequencing errors, raw reads were error-corrected and collapsed into unique sequences using a nearest-neighbor algorithm that merged closely related sequences. CDR3 sequences were aligned to IMGT reference sequences to assign V, D and J gene segments. For a sequence to be retained, a match of at least six nucleotides to both a V gene segment and a J gene segment was required. A rearrangement was called productive if the CDR3 had no stop codons and remained in frame with V and J, and every other rearrangement was called non-productive. Following IMGT convention, CDR3 was defined as the stretch from the second conserved V-encoded cysteine up to the conserved J-encoded phenylalanine. The earlier analysis of fewer than 750 of the donors excluded sequences that lacked an unambiguous match to a single V gene segment. An earlier analysis of a few hundred of the donors classified V segments as functional when productive rearrangements were above 56.7% and as segregating when the standard deviation between donors was above 5%. A statistical classification framework was built for diagnosing cytomegalovirus status from the catalog of TCR beta chain sequences. A later analysis assigned V and J genes by comparing TCR nucleotide sequences with IMGT/GENE-DB human TR gene sequences. In a later analysis, CDR3 sequences and most-parsimonious VDJ recombination scenarios were assigned using the TCRdist pipeline. In a later analysis, each TCR beta chain was defined by its CDR3 amino acid sequence together with its V-gene family, and reads lacking a unique V-gene family were excluded. To address suspected cross-contamination and a sequencing artifact, a later analysis removed approximately 590 highly shared, low-generation-probability nucleotide sequences. For each public chain, a later analysis derived a clonal expansion index from normalized ranks of inferred template counts within each repertoire. In a later analysis, generation probabilities were computed with a VDJ recombination model fitted to out-of-frame rearrangements, and the resulting probabilities were checked against IGoR. In a later analysis, TCR-TCR, TCR-HLA and TCR-CMV co-occurrence was scored with hypergeometric tests, and a repertoire-size bias correction was applied to TCR pairs. A later analysis estimated false discovery rates by permuting HLA or CMV assignments 20 times. In a later analysis, co-occurring TCRs were grouped using DBSCAN, and TCRdist sequence similarity was added for clustering within HLA-allele-positive subsets. Repertoires with fewer than 30,000 or more than 120,000 public chains were left out of co-occurrence clustering, as were five repertoires with anomalous nucleotide sharing. Imported from immuneACCESS, the table was reduced by TCRdb to in-frame sequences with V and J called. These copies leave out some clones; in studies compared against another copy, an unresolved V gene accounts for under half, and the cause of the remainder is not known. V and J calls and clone size are copied from that table; D and trimming were computed from the DNA. The sample table holds approximately 210,000 clones, of which 75% to 85% were seen once. Around 1.6% of the sample is taken by the ten largest.

Of note for this clone: Its antigen target is currently unknown. Base-call qualities are not available, and no considerably larger clone is one nucleotide away.

Study-level results and caveats: The only immune exposure information available for the cohort was CMV serostatus. It was suggested by the authors that the approach could potentially be generalized to other disease states and immunological phenotypes. The cohort was sequenced for TCR beta chains only, and without alpha or paired-chain data the features that could be detected were limited. A later genetic analysis reported fewer N-insertions in productive TCRs among donors in an Asian-associated ancestry cluster than the approximately 700-donor mean. Correlated functional status among segregating V segments might reflect linkage disequilibrium, but an unknown experimental factor could not be ruled out. Because counts were too low, some 17 rarely observed V segments, including chromosome 9 orphons, were excluded from the earlier analysis of roughly 580 of the donors. A group of highly shared sequence variants was considered likely to be a technical artifact of the sequencing pipeline. HLA typing was unavailable for some donors at each locus, so association tests used only the typed subset. Strong co-occurrence of HLA alleles, especially DR and DQ, made assigning TCR associations to individual alleles difficult. Specific HLA alleles were associated with over 15,000 TCR beta sequences at a false discovery rate of 0.05 in a later analysis. The study listed 150 to 200 TCR beta chains as associated with cytomegalovirus. A further reported finding was that TCR beta sequences accurately predicted the HLA-A and HLA-B alleles for most subjects in the first cohort. Broadly in line with IMGT annotations, most TCR beta V segments showed up in productive rearrangements about 87% or about 30% of the time in an earlier analysis of 587 of the donors. Several of the top co-occurrence clusters appeared to be linked to parvovirus B19, influenza, CMV and Epstein-Barr virus, according to a later analysis. The presence/absence analyses assumed that sequencing depth was roughly uniform across donors, and that assumption may not be true. A few of the identified cytomegalovirus-associated TCR beta chains were confirmed in vitro to be specific for cytomegalovirus antigens. According to a later analysis, TCR association rates differed among HLA loci, with DRB1 alleles showing the most associated TCRs and HLA-C alleles showing the fewest. A later analysis found that HLA-associated TCR beta chains were more clonally expanded and had lower generation probabilities than equally common non-associated chains. A later genetic analysis associated a missense DCLRE1C variant with V-gene and J-gene trimming of TCR beta chains, and an independent cohort replicated the association. In both the original and validation cohorts, the classifier was reported to diagnose cytomegalovirus status with high specificity and sensitivity. According to a later analysis, most CMV-associated TCR beta chains appeared to be HLA-restricted, and the HLA associations seemed to be driven largely by CMV exposure. Some IMGT-functional V segments, including TRBV6-2 and TRBV6-3, could not be told apart with the 87-base-pair reads, so those segments were excluded. Across donors, most TCR sequences were observed very rarely, whereas some public TCRs were present in many individuals.

Sequences KGHSH (CDR1) and LQKENI (CDR2) are obtained from the germline V gene. From the cysteine through the phenylalanine, the CDR3 covers 13 amino acids. Of all the DNA, just the CDR3 is kept, 39 bases in frame from base 1. V was cut back by 3 bases and J by 4 bases, leaving a gap of 9 bases between them. Sequencing used PBMCs. The rearrangement joined TRBV18 to TRBJ1-2, with a tentative D gene TRBD1 over 6 matching bases. The source of this sequence is a woman aged 50 to 60 in good health and CMV-seronegative. The CDR3 corresponds to CASSPGRGYGYTF. The DNA sequence is TGTGCCAGCTCACCGGGCAGGGGCTATGGCTACACCTTC.